This T cell receptor (beta chain) came from a study of cytomegalovirus exposure and HLA in healthy donors. Findings and caveats of the study: Earlier analysis yielded a pattern in which most TCR beta V segments were productive about 90% or about 30% of the time. Most subjects had HLA-A and HLA-B alleles reportedly predicted accurately by TCR beta sequences.

The CDR3 extends over 19 amino acids. CDR1 and CDR2 (germline): LGHNA, YNFKEQ. V lost 1 base, J lost 3 bases, and 17 bases stayed unmatched. In its sample, this clone is medium-sized (0.01 to 0.1%). Its target is not known. PCR was performed using 60 Vbeta and 13 Jbeta primers. TCRdb's copy holds only in-frame clones and misses some; the assay was immunoSEQ multiplex PCR. The table records 25,000 to 35,000 clones, about 83% of them present only once. The genes are TRBV4-2 and TRBJ1-1; 7 nucleotides line up with TRBD1. The sequence came from a boy younger than 18 in good health and CMV-seronegative. The specimen was PBMCs. This chain's CDR3 is CASSQGGGGEVIGYTEAFF. The CDR3 DNA sequence: TGTGCCAGCAGCCAAGGAGGGGGCGGGGAGGTAATCGGTTACACTGAAGCTTTCTTT.